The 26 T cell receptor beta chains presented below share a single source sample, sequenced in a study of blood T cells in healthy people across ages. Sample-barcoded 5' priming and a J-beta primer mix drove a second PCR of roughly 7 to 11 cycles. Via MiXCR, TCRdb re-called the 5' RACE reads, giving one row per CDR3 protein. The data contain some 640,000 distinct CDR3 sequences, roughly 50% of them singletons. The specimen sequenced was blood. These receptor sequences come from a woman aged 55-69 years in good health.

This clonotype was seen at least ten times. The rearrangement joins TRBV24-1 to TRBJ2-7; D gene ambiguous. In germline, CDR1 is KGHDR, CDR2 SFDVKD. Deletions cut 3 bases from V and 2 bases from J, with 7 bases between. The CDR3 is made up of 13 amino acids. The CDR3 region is CATSDRTTYEQYF. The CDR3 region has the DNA TGTGCCACCAGTGATAGAACAACCTACGAGCAGTACTTC.

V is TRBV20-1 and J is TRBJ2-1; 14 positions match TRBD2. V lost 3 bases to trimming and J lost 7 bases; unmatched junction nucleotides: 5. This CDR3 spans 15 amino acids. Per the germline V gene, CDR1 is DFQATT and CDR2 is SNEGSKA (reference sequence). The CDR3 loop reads CSARTSGRDYNEQFF. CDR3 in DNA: TGCAGTGCTAGGACTAGCGGGAGGGATTATAATGAGCAGTTCTTC.

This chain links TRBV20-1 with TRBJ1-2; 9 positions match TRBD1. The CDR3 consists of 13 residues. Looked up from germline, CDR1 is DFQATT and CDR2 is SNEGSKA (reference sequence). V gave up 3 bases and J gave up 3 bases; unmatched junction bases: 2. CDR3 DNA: TGCAGTGCTAGCCGGGACAGGGACTATGGCTACACCTTC. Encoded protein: CSASRDRDYGYTF.

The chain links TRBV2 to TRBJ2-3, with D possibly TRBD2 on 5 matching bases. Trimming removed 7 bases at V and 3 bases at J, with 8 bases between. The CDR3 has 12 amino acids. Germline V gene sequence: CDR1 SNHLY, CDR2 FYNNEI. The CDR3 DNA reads TGTGCCAGCACGGAGCGGACAGATACGCAGTATTTT. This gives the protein CASTERTDTQYF.

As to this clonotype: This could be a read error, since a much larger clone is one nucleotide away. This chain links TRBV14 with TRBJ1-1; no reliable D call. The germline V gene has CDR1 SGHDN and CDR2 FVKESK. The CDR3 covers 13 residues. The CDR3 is CTSSQRRNTEAFF. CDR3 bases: TGTACCAGCAGCCAACGAAGGAACACTGAAGCTTTCTTT.

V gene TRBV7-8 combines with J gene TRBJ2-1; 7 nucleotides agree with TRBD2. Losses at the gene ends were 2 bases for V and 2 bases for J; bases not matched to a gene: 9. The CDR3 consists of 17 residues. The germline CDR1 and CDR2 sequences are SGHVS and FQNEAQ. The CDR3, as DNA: TGTGCCAGCAGCTTAAATCCCAGGCTAGCGGCCTACAATGAGCAGTTCTTC. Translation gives CASSLNPRLAAYNEQFF.

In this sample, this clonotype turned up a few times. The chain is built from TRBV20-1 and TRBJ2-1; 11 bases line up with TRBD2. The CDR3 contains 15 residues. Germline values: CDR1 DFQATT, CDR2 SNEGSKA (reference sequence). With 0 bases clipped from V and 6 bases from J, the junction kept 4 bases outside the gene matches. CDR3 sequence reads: CSAREALAGVNEQFF. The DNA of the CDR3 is TGCAGTGCTAGAGAGGCACTAGCGGGAGTCAATGAGCAGTTCTTC.

DNA of the CDR3: TGCAGCGCCCGGCGTGGGGGACCCAGCCGAGCGGATACGCAGTATTTT. Translating gives CSARRGGPSRADTQYF. The chain has TRBV29-1 and TRBJ2-3; tentatively, D is TRBD1 or TRBD2 (5 bases each). V shed 7 bases and J shed 6 bases, with 26 bases lying between them. CDR1 SQVTM and CDR2 ANQGSEA come from the germline V gene. This CDR3 is built from 16 residues.

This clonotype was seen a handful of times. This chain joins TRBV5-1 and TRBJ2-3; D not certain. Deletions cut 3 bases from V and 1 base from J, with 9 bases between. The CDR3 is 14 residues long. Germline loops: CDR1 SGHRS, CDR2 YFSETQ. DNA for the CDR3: TGCGCCAGCAGCTCATCTCAGGGCACAGATACGCAGTATTTT. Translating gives CASSSSQGTDTQYF.

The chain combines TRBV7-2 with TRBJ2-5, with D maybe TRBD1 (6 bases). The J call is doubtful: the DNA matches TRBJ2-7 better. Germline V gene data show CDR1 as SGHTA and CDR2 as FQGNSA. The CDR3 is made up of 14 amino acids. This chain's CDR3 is CATRPGHSGYEQYF. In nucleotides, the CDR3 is TGTGCTACGAGACCGGGACACTCAGGCTACGAGCAGTACTTC.

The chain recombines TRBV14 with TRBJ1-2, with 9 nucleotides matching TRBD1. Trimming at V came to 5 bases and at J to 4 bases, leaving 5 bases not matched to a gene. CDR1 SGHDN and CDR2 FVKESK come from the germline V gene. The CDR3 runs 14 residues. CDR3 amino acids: CASSKGQGVYGYTF. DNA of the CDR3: TGTGCCAGCAGCAAGGGACAGGGTGTCTATGGCTACACCTTC.

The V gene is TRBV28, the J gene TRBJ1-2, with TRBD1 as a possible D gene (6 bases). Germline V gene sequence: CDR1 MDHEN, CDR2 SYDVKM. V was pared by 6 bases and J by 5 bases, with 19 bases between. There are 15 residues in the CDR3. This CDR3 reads CASRVGAPRVYGYTF. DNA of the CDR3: TGTGCCAGCAGAGTGGGGGCCCCGCGGGTTTATGGCTACACCTTC.

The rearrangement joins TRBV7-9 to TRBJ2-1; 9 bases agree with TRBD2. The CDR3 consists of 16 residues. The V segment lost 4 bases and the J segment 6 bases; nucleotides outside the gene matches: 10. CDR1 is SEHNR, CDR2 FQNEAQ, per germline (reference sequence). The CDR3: CASSYLAGSLLNEQFF. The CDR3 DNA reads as TGTGCCAGCAGCTACCTAGCGGGGTCCCTCCTCAATGAGCAGTTCTTC.

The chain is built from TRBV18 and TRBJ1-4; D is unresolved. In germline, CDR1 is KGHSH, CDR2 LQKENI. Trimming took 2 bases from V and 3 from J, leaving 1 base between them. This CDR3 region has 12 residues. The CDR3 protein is CASSPANEKLFF. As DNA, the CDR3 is TGTGCCAGCTCACCAGCTAATGAAAAACTGTTTTTT.

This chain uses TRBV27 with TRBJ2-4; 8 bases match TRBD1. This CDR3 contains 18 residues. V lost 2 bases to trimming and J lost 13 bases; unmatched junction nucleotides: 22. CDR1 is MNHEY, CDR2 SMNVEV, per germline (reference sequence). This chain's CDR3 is CASSLGFPGQVRRYGQYF. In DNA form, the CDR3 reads TGTGCCAGCAGTTTAGGGTTTCCGGGACAGGTTAGACGCTACGGGCAGTACTTC.

The CDR3 here is CATSDRFDFDSGANVLTF. The CDR3 nucleotides are TGTGCCACCAGTGACCGATTTGACTTTGACTCTGGGGCCAACGTCCTGACTTTC. V is TRBV24-1 and J is TRBJ2-6; no clear D. CDR1 and CDR2 from the germline V gene are KGHDR and SFDVKD. Trimming cost V 4 bases and J 0 bases, with 15 bases left between them. This CDR3 spans 18 amino acids.

The chain's CDR3 is CASSPATSRAYEQYF. The CDR3 region has the DNA TGTGCCAGCTCACCCGCGACTTCGCGGGCCTACGAGCAGTACTTC. This chain links TRBV18 with TRBJ2-7; D possibly corresponds to TRBD2 (5 bases). Germline V gives CDR1 KGHSH, CDR2 LQKENI. Trimming left V 3 bases short and J 2 bases short, with 14 bases between. CDR3 length: 15 residues.

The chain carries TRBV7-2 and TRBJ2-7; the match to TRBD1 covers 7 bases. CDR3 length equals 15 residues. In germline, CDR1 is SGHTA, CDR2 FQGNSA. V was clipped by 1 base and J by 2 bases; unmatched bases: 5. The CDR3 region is CASSLEQGQTYEQYF. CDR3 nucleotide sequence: TGTGCCAGCAGCTTAGAACAGGGGCAGACCTACGAGCAGTACTTC.

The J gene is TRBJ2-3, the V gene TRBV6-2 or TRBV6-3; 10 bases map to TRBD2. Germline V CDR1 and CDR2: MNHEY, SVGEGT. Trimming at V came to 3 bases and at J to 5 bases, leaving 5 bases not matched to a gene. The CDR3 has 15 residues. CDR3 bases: TGTGCCAGCAGTTATGGGACTAGCGAAATAGATACGCAGTATTTT. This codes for CASSYGTSEIDTQYF.

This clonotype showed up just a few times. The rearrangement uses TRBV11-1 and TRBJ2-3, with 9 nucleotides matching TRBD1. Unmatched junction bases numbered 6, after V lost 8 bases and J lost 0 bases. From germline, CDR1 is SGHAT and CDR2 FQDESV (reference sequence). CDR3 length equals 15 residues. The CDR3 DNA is TGTGCCAGCTCCGGGACAGGGATAAGCACAGATACGCAGTATTTT. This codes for CASSGTGISTDTQYF. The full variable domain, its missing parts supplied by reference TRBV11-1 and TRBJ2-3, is EAEVAQSPRYKITEKSQAVAFWCDPISGHATLYWYRQILGQGPELLVQFQDESVVDDSQLPKDRFSAERLKGVDSTLKIQPAELGDSAMYLCASSGTGISTDTQYFGPGTRLTVL.

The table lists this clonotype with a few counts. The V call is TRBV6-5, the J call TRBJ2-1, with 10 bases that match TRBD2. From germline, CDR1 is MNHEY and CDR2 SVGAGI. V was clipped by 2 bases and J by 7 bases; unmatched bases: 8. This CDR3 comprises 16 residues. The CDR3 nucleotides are TGTGCCAGCAGTTACAGGAGCGGGAGGGCTCGGAATGAGCAGTTCTTC. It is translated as CASSYRSGRARNEQFF.

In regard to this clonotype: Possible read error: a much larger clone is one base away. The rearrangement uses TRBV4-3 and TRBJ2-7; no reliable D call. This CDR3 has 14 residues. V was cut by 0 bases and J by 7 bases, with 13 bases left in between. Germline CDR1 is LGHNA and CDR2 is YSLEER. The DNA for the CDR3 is TGCGCCAGCAGCCAAGAACCCCGATCCAATGAGCAGTACTTC. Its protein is CASSQEPRSNEQYF.

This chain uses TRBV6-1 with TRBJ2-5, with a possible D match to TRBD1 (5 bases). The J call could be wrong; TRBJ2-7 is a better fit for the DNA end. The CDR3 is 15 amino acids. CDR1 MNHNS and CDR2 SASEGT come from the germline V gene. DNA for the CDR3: TGTGCCAGCAGTGAAGCTTGCCAGGGCCCCTACGAGCAGTACTTC. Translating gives CASSEACQGPYEQYF.

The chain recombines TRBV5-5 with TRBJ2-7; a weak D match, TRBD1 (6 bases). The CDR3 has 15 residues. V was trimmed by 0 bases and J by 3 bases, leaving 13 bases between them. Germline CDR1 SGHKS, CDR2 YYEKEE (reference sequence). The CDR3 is CASSLDDRPGYEQYF. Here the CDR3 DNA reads TGTGCCAGCAGCTTGGACGACAGGCCAGGCTACGAGCAGTACTTC.

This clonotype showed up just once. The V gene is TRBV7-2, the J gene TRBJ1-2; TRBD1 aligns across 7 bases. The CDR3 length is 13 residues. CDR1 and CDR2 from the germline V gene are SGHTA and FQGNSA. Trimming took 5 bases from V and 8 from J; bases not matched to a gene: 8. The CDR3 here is CASSPGQRTGYTF. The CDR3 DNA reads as TGTGCCAGCAGCCCGGGACAGCGGACAGGCTACACCTTC.

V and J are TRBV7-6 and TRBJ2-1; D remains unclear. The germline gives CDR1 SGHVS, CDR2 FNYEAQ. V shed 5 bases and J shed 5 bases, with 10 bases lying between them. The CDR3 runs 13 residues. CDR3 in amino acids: CASSVSTNNEQFF. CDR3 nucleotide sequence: TGTGCCAGCAGCGTATCCACTAACAATGAGCAGTTCTTC.